These 30 T cell receptor beta chains came from one sample sequenced in a study of T cells after yellow fever vaccination. TCRdb itself ran the 5' RACE reads through MiXCR, one entry per CDR3 protein. The sample records 300,000 to 350,000 distinct CDR3 sequences, 4% being singletons. This sample comprised PBMCs, obtained 5 days after the yellow fever booster vaccination. The receptors shown here come from a young man who received the YFV17D yellow fever vaccine.

There are many counts of this clonotype. CDR3 amino acids: CASSRGAQIYTPLQETQYF. In DNA, the CDR3 is TGTGCCAGCTCACGAGGGGCCCAAATCTATACTCCTCTACAAGAGACCCAGTACTTC. This chain links TRBV18 with TRBJ2-5, with D perhaps being TRBD1 or TRBD2 (5 bases each). Germline lookup yields CDR1 KGHSH and CDR2 LQKENI. Trimming shortened V by 4 bases and J by 2 bases, and 26 bases separated the two germline ends. The CDR3 contains 19 residues.

At least ten counts were recorded for this clonotype. The J gene is TRBJ2-5, the V gene TRBV29-1; D is unresolved. The CDR3 extends over 13 amino acids. The V end was cut by 6 bases, the J end by 2 bases, with 13 bases between. Germline CDR1 SQVTM, CDR2 ANQGSEA. The CDR3 spells CSVIRTDQETQYF. CDR3 nucleotide sequence: TGCAGCGTAATTCGAACCGATCAAGAGACCCAGTACTTC.

Only a few counts were recorded for this clonotype. This sequence joins TRBV2 and TRBJ2-1; 9 bases are a match to TRBD1. V trimming: 6 bases; J trimming: 0 bases; junction bases outside the gene matches: 6. The CDR3 is 16 amino acids. The V gene's germline CDR1 is SNHLY and CDR2 FYNNEI. The CDR3 sequence is CASRATGGASYNEQFF. Here the CDR3 DNA reads TGTGCCAGCAGGGCAACAGGGGGCGCCTCCTACAATGAGCAGTTCTTC.

CDR3 residues: CASSTGSLNTEAFF. CDR3 nucleotide sequence: TGTGCCAGTAGTACGGGCAGCTTGAACACTGAAGCTTTCTTT. This chain connects TRBV19 to TRBJ1-1; D gene ambiguous. The V end lost 4 bases, the J end lost 0 bases, and 9 bases lay between the germline ends. CDR3 length equals 14 residues. CDR1 and CDR2 from the germline V gene are LNHDA and SQIVND (reference sequence).

V and J are TRBV2 and TRBJ2-3; 7 positions match TRBD1. Germline CDR1 and CDR2: SNHLY and FYNNEI. After removal of 7 bases from V and 0 bases from J, the junction contained 7 bases not matched to a gene. The CDR3 sequence is 15 residues long. DNA for the CDR3: TGTGCCAGCAAGTCGGGACAGACTAGCACAGATACGCAGTATTTT. Protein sequence: CASKSGQTSTDTQYF.

The V and J genes are TRBV20-1 and TRBJ1-2; 7 positions match TRBD1. The CDR3 is 13 residues long. From germline, CDR1 is DFQATT and CDR2 SNEGSKA (reference sequence). V lost 5 bases and J lost 4; bases outside the gene matches: 7. The CDR3 nucleotides are TGCAGTGCTTCCTCCGGGACAGTCTATGGCTACACCTTC. The encoded protein is CSASSGTVYGYTF.

CDR3 sequence (DNA): TGCAGCGTTGAAGGGGGACGGGGCCCTAGCACAGATACGCAGTATTTT. It is translated as CSVEGGRGPSTDTQYF. The V call is TRBV29-1, the J call TRBJ2-3; D may correspond to TRBD1 or TRBD2 (5 bases each). The CDR3 has 16 amino acids. Per the germline V gene, CDR1 is SQVTM and CDR2 is ANQGSEA. Trimming cost V 1 base and J 0 bases, with 14 bases left between them.

This clonotype turned up a few times. The chain has TRBV5-1 and TRBJ1-2; 7 bases agree with TRBD1. The CDR3 has 13 residues. V dropped 1 base and J dropped 7; count of bases not matched to a gene: 4. Germline V gene sequence: CDR1 SGHRS, CDR2 YFSETQ. The CDR3 nucleotides are TGCGCCAGCAGCTTGCGACAGGGAAGTGGCTACACCTTC. Its protein product is CASSLRQGSGYTF.

The rearrangement uses TRBV5-4 and TRBJ2-3, with 9 bases identical to TRBD2. The V segment lost 4 bases and the J segment 2 bases; nucleotides outside the gene matches: 8. Germline V gene data show CDR1 as SGHNT and CDR2 as YYREEE (reference sequence). This CDR3 comprises 16 residues. The CDR3 spells CASSRLAGAFTDTQYF. The CDR3 nucleotides are TGTGCCAGCAGCCGCTTAGCGGGGGCATTCACAGATACGCAGTATTTT.

This clonotype was observed many times. The chain links TRBV9 to TRBJ1-2; D gene uncertain. The CDR3 has 12 amino acids. Germline CDR1 SGDLS, CDR2 YYNGEE. Trimming left V 2 bases short and J 5 bases short, with 7 bases between. Here the CDR3 DNA reads TGTGCCAGCAGCGTGAGCCATTATGGCTACACCTTC. Its translation is CASSVSHYGYTF.

Many counts were recorded for this clonotype. The chain has TRBV10-3 and TRBJ2-5; D ambiguous. Germline assignment: CDR1 ENHRY and CDR2 SYGVKD. The V gene lost 3 bases and the J gene lost 1 base, with 9 bases spanning the gap. The CDR3 runs to 14 residues. The CDR3 DNA follows: TGTGCCATCAGTGACAAGGCCGTCCAAGAGACCCAGTACTTC. It codes for CAISDKAVQETQYF.

This clonotype was counted many times. The genes are TRBV6-2 or TRBV6-3 and TRBJ2-3; D gene unclear. V was clipped by 1 base and J by 0 bases, with 2 bases between them. Germline V gives CDR1 MNHEY, CDR2 SVGEGT. This CDR3 is 13 amino acids long. The CDR3 spells CASSYWSTDTQYF. The CDR3 DNA sequence: TGTGCCAGCAGTTACTGGAGCACAGATACGCAGTATTTT.

In this sample, this clonotype turned up a few times. V is TRBV5-4 and J is TRBJ2-3, with D perhaps matching TRBD1 (6 bases). There are 15 residues in the CDR3. V lost 0 bases to trimming and J lost 2 bases, with 10 bases between them. The germline CDR1 and CDR2 sequences are SGHNT and YYREEE (reference sequence). CDR3 nucleotide sequence: TGTGCCAGCAGCTTGGAGGGGGTCTACACAGATACGCAGTATTTT. It specifies CASSLEGVYTDTQYF.

The J gene is TRBJ2-2, the V gene TRBV14, with D maybe TRBD2 (5 bases). This CDR3 comprises 15 residues. V was pared by 4 bases and J by 7 bases, with 16 bases between. Germline CDR1 is SGHDN and CDR2 is FVKESK. CDR3 DNA sequence: TGTGCCAGCAGCCGTACTAGGCCTATATACGGGGAGCTGTTTTTT. Translation gives CASSRTRPIYGELFF.

This clonotype has more than one count but fewer than ten. This chain uses TRBV20-1 with TRBJ2-5; TRBD1 might be the D (6 bases). This CDR3 contains 13 residues. V was pared by 1 base and J by 2 bases, with 8 bases between. The germline V gene has CDR1 DFQATT and CDR2 SNEGSKA (reference sequence). CDR3 sequence (DNA): TGCAGTGCTAGAGGGACAGTACAAGAGACCCAGTACTTC. Encoded protein: CSARGTVQETQYF.

In this sample, this clonotype turned up a few times. The chain is built from TRBV6-2 or TRBV6-3 and TRBJ2-6, with D uncertain. Looked up from germline, CDR1 is MNHEY and CDR2 is SVGEGT. The CDR3 runs 18 residues. The V end lost 4 bases, the J end lost 0 bases, and 16 bases lay between the germline ends. Here the CDR3 reads CASSWAVNRSSGANVLTF. The DNA for the CDR3 is TGTGCCAGCAGTTGGGCAGTTAATCGGAGCTCTGGGGCCAACGTCCTGACTTTC.

The CDR3 nucleotides read TGCGCCAGCAGCTTGGAGGGACAGGGGTATGAGGAAGCTTTCTTT. Its protein product is CASSLEGQGYEEAFF. The V call is TRBV5-1, the J call TRBJ1-1; TRBD1 agrees at 10 bases. Germline CDR1 SGHRS, CDR2 YFSETQ. Trimming cost V 0 bases and J 8 bases; bases outside gene matches: 7. The CDR3 length is 15 residues.

This clonotype was seen repeatedly, ten times or more. The rearrangement joins TRBV24-1 to TRBJ2-1; unclear D gene. V gave up 9 bases and J gave up 0 bases, with 11 bases separating them. Germline V CDR1 and CDR2: KGHDR, SFDVKD. The CDR3 covers 14 residues. The CDR3 nucleotides are TGTGCCACCGCCCCCGCCGGCTCCTACAATGAGCAGTTCTTC. Its protein is CATAPAGSYNEQFF.

This clonotype was observed a few times. The J gene is TRBJ2-3, the V gene TRBV12-3 or TRBV12-4; maybe TRBD1 (6 bases). The CDR3 has 16 amino acids. V lost 6 bases to trimming and J lost 3 bases, with 19 bases between them. CDR3 DNA: TGTGCCAGCAGCCCCTTGGGGGCTTCGGGTACAGATACGCAGTATTTT. Translating gives CASSPLGASGTDTQYF.

The rearrangement links TRBV3-1 to TRBJ2-7, with TRBD1 matching 8 bases. The germline V gene has CDR1 LGHDT and CDR2 YNNKEL (reference sequence). This CDR3 spans 13 amino acids. V gave up 3 bases and J gave up 6 bases; unmatched junction bases: 4. CDR3 coding DNA: TGTGCCAGCAGCCACGACAGGGGATCCGAGCAGTACGTC. This sequence encodes CASSHDRGSEQYV.

This clonotype was seen many times. This chain uses TRBV29-1 with TRBJ1-2; TRBD1 agrees at 7 bases. Germline V gene data show CDR1 as SQVTM and CDR2 as ANQGSEA. With V trimmed by 6 bases and J by 4 bases, 11 bases remained unmatched. There are 14 residues in the CDR3. This chain's CDR3 is CSVQGGGGVYGYTF. The CDR3 DNA is TGCAGCGTCCAGGGGGGCGGGGGCGTCTATGGCTACACCTTC.

This sequence joins TRBV7-9 and TRBJ1-2; D is unresolved. This CDR3 contains 14 residues. The V gene's germline CDR1 is SEHNR and CDR2 FQNEAQ (reference sequence). The germline V and J ends were trimmed by 4 bases and 4 bases, with 13 bases remaining between them. The CDR3, as DNA: TGTGCCAGCAGCTCCCTGATAGGGTTCTATGGCTACACCTTC. Its protein is CASSSLIGFYGYTF.

The chain uses TRBV4-3 and TRBJ2-1; possibly TRBD2 for D (6 bases). With 1 base removed from V and 5 bases from J, the gap between germline ends came to 12 bases. This CDR3 comprises 15 residues. Germline V gene lookup returns CDR1 LGHNA and CDR2 YSLEER. The CDR3 reads CASSQGGGPNNEQFF. As DNA, the CDR3 is TGCGCCAGCAGCCAAGGAGGAGGGCCAAACAATGAGCAGTTCTTC.

This clonotype came up a few times. The genes are TRBV2 and TRBJ2-2; D might be TRBD2 (6 bases). Germline CDR1 is SNHLY and CDR2 is FYNNEI. The CDR3 is 15 residues long. The V end lost 7 bases, the J end lost 1 base, and 13 bases lay between the germline ends. The CDR3 nucleotides read TGTGCCAGCACCTCGGGACTTCAGAACACCGGGGAGCTGTTTTTT. Residues: CASTSGLQNTGELFF. Variable domain in full (rest from reference TRBV2 and TRBJ2-2): EPEVTQTPSHQVTQMGQEVILRCVPISNHLYFYWYRQILGQKVEFLVSFYNNEISEKSEIFDDQFSVERPDGSNFTLKIRSTKLEDSAMYFCASTSGLQNTGELFFGEGSRLTVL.

This clonotype came up a few times. This chain connects TRBV19 to TRBJ2-1; D perhaps matches TRBD1 (6 bases). The V gene lost 5 bases and the J gene lost 4 bases, with 12 bases spanning the gap. Per the germline V gene, CDR1 is LNHDA and CDR2 is SQIVND (reference sequence). This CDR3 is 14 amino acids long. CDR3 in DNA: TGTGCCAGTAGTTTGGACAGAAATTACAATGAGCAGTTCTTC. This codes for CASSLDRNYNEQFF.

This clonotype was observed many times. This chain uses TRBV5-1 with TRBJ2-7; 9 nucleotides line up with TRBD2. Germline V CDR1 and CDR2: SGHRS, YFSETQ. CDR3 length equals 15 residues. After removal of 3 bases from V and 6 bases from J, the junction contained 10 bases not matched to a gene. This chain's CDR3 is CASSSGRGGAFEQYF. CDR3 nucleotide sequence: TGCGCCAGCAGCTCGGGGCGCGGGGGGGCCTTCGAGCAGTACTTC.

As concerns this clonotype: The germline gene is not matched at one end of the junction; a read error may be the cause. The chain's CDR3 is CASSLVDVYKAAF. The CDR3 DNA is TGTGCCAGCAGCTTGGTTGACGTCTATAAAGCAGCCTTC. J is TRBJ1-2 and V is TRBV5-6; unclear D gene. The CDR3 is 13 residues long. Per the germline V gene, CDR1 is SGHDT and CDR2 is YYEEEE. The whole variable domain, filled in from reference TRBV5-6 and TRBJ1-2, reads DAGVTQSPTHLIKTRGQQVTLRCSPKSGHDTVSWYQQALGQGPQFIFQYYEEEERQRGNFPDRFSGHQFPNYSSELNVNALLLGDSALYLCASSLVDVYKAAFGSGTRLTVV.

This rearrangement joins TRBV29-1 to TRBJ1-6; 7 bases fit TRBD1. Germline V CDR1 and CDR2: SQVTM, ANQGSEA. Trimming took 6 bases from V and 17 from J; bases not matched to a gene: 10. This CDR3 spans 11 amino acids. As DNA, the CDR3 is TGCAGCGTGAGGGACGGGACAGACTTCCACTTT. Its translation is CSVRDGTDFHF.

V gene TRBV19 combines with J gene TRBJ1-5, with D possibly being TRBD1 (5 bases). CDR1 LNHDA and CDR2 SQIVND come from the germline V gene (reference sequence). The V end was cut by 5 bases, the J end by 7 bases, with 15 bases between. This CDR3 has 14 residues. CDR3 residues: CASSQQGPKQPQHF. CDR3 in DNA: TGTGCCAGTAGTCAGCAGGGCCCTAAGCAGCCCCAGCATTTT.

This clonotype was seen a handful of times. The chain has TRBV6-2 or TRBV6-3 and TRBJ2-5; D may be TRBD2 (7 bases). CDR3 length: 16 residues. Germline V CDR1 and CDR2: MNHEY, SVGEGT. Trimming stripped 4 bases from V and 2 bases from J, with 17 bases between. CDR3 sequence (DNA): TGTGCCAGCAGTTGGGGGGCAGCGCGGGGGCAAGAGACCCAGTACTTC. Its protein product is CASSWGAARGQETQYF.